This entry describes one T cell receptor beta chain. The authors' processing: Counts of nucleated cells, estimated from reference gene primer amplification, were obtained. Libraries were prepared by immunoSEQ multiplex PCR; TCRdb keeps only in-frame clonotypes and omits some of them. D and trimming were read from the DNA, whereas the V and J calls and clone size are those reported in that table. Among roughly 74,000 clones listed, approximately 90% were seen once. This sample was included in a study of blood T cell repertoires in COVID-19. Study overall: COVID-19 samples collected from the United States, Italy and Spain covered acute and convalescent phases. PBMCs, B-cell-depleted T cells, or T cells provided the cDNA or gDNA that made up the material.

Per germline, CDR1 LGHDT and CDR2 YNNKEL (reference sequence). There are 15 residues in the CDR3. The ends lost 6 bases at V and 4 bases at J; junction bases unmatched: 10. The chain is built from TRBV3-1 (or the pseudogene TRBV3-2) and TRBJ2-5; 8 bases map to TRBD2. Sample: peripheral blood. This receptor was identified in a man aged 65 to 79 with active or convalescent COVID-19. CDR3 sequence reads: CASSLSTGGAETQYF. The CDR3 coding sequence is TGTGCCAGCAGTCTCTCTACGGGAGGGGCAGAGACCCAGTACTTC.